This T cell receptor (beta chain) was obtained from a study of blood T cell repertoires in COVID-19. Repertoires were generated with immunoSEQ multiplex PCR, while TCRdb's copy carries only in-frame clones and drops some. The table shows 250,000 to 300,000 clones, with less than 90% occurring only once. Between the trimmed V and J ends, which lost 8 bases and 6 bases, there was a span of 19 bases. Per germline, CDR1 SGHDN and CDR2 FVKESK. This CDR3 comprises 14 residues. This clonotype was sampled from an older woman with COVID-19, enrolled during active disease. The chain couples TRBV14 to TRBJ1-1, with D possibly matching TRBD1 (6 bases). Sequencing used peripheral blood. CDR3 bases: TGTGCCAGCCAGATGCAGGCAGGGGCCCCTGAAGCTTTCTTT. This codes for CASQMQAGAPEAFF. The whole variable domain, filled in from reference TRBV14 and TRBJ1-1, reads EAGVTQFPSHSVIEKGQTVTLRCDPISGHDNLYWYRRVMGKEIKFLLHFVKESKQDESGMPNNRFLAERTGGTYSTLKVQPAELEDSGVYFCASQMQAGAPEAFFGQGTRLTVV.